The sequence of this TCR beta chain was determined in a study of T cells in Graves' hyperthyroidism and ophthalmopathy (dated by TCRdb to the late 2010s). Context from the whole study: Peripheral blood samples were taken at the time of initial diagnosis, prior to any treatment. TCR V-J signatures able to tell the groups apart were searched for in a discovery cohort of around 95 patients, of whom more than 40 had Graves' ophthalmopathy and around 58 had stable Graves' hyperthyroidism. After sampling, hyperthyroidism patients received methimazole starting at 30 mg daily, and ophthalmopathy patients received high-dose intravenous methylprednisolone. The roughly 90 discovery patients were divided at random into training and test sets in a 7:3 ratio. In about six Graves' hyperthyroidism patients, the study also compared T-cell repertoires from thyroid tissue with T-cell repertoires from blood. Prospective prediction of ophthalmopathy was tested in an independent validation cohort consisting of 18 hyperthyroidism patients and around 17 patients who later progressed to ophthalmopathy. According to the paper, TCR Vbeta CDR3 sequencing was carried out on some 140 peripheral blood samples, which came from around 43 ophthalmopathy, some 73 hyperthyroidism and approximately 17 progressor patients.

This clonotype has ten or more counts. Its binding antigen is unknown. Per-nucleotide qualities are absent, and no much larger clonotype sits a single base away. Broad study findings and their caveats: In validation, the model predicted progression to ophthalmopathy a median of 6.5 months before onset, with roughly 70% sensitivity and just under 75% specificity. Ophthalmopathy was separated from stable hyperthyroidism by a 13 V-J signature model, with approximately 85% sensitivity and around 81% specificity obtained in cross-validation and 80%/75% obtained in testing. Sample size was not statistically predetermined, and blinding of investigators to group allocation was not performed. Most expanded thyroid clonotypes (frequency above 0.001) were also detected in blood, suggesting blood repertoires may reflect thyroid immune responses.

There are 15 amino acids in the CDR3, from cysteine to phenylalanine inclusive. Only the CDR3 part of the read is kept: 45 bases, read in frame from the first base. Based on the germline V gene, the CDR1 and CDR2 sequences are MDHEN and SYDVKM. V and J are truncated by 1 base and 0 bases respectively, leaving an intervening sequence of 7 bases. The TCR beta CDR3 regions were amplified from the RNA transcripts. The first round of RT-PCR for the TCR CDR3 was performed with the HTBI primer set and the Qiagen OneStep RT-PCR kit. The libraries were constructed in a second round of multiplex PCR and then size-selected and purified. The libraries were sequenced on an Illumina HiSeq2000 using paired-end 100 bp reads. As for the original processing: SOAPnuke was used to process the raw data, removing reads that contained adapters or uncalled bases, had a mean Phred below 15, or lacked an exact match to the constant primer or identifier. High-quality paired reads were merged using COPE v1.2.5, and each unique nucleotide sequence was defined as a clonotype. MiTCR v1.1 was used to align clonotypes to the IMGT TRBV, TRBD and TRBJ reference segments. The analysis included only V-J combinations with a frequency above 0.0001, which together covered 99% to 99.2% of the repertoires. A TCS score was defined as the ratio of F50 (clonal expansion) to E x V (chaos), with BLOSUM62-based TCRdist applied between CDR3 peptides within each V-J. Welch's t-statistics and random forest reduced roughly 540 V-J features to 13, which were used in a naive Bayes classifier (R e1071). TCRdb reanalyzed the raw reads on its own, using fastp at Q25 for trimming and MiXCR for clone calling, and kept in-frame beta chains. Entries that share a CDR3 protein sequence are merged under the most common genes and DNA. Here the V and J calls rest on TCRdb's processing, not on the authors' analysis. Present in this sample are roughly 380,000 distinct CDR3 sequences, under 20% of which were seen just once. The biggest ten clones account for 3.7% of the sample.

Stable Graves' hyperthyroidism was defined as no progression to ophthalmopathy during 18 months of follow-up. The hyperthyroidism patients were between 18 and 65 years old and newly diagnosed, with a disease duration of less than 2 months. Patients with uncontrolled infections, other autoimmune diseases, pregnancy or lactation were excluded. Diagnoses were based on clinical symptoms, serum thyroxine and TRAb, thyroid ultrasound and orbital computed tomography. PBMCs were isolated from 10 ml of fresh peripheral blood by Ficoll-Paque density gradient centrifugation. Total RNA was extracted using Trizol reagent, and RNA quality was assessed on an Agilent 2100 Bioanalyzer.

This TCR was recovered from a young woman with Graves' hyperthyroidism. Sequenced input: blood. The rearrangement joined TRBV28 to TRBJ1-3, with the D gene not clear enough to name. The CDR3 sequence is CASSLYSSSGNTIYF. The DNA is as follows: TGTGCCAGCAGTTTATATTCGAGCTCTGGAAACACCATATATTTT.